These T cell receptor beta chains were read from a single sample in a study of cytomegalovirus exposure and HLA in healthy donors. Data came from immunoSEQ multiplex PCR; TCRdb stores just in-frame clones and leaves some out. Of over 150,000 clones in the sample, around 85% are singletons; the top ten hold under 3%. The sample comprised PBMCs. These receptor sequences come from a male donor in good health and CMV-seronegative. The CDR3 runs from the conserved cysteine through the conserved F or W. The D gene is left open where the match is weak. The size entry is marked missing in some rows and otherwise reads once, few, many or a size class.

cdr3_aa cdr3_nt j_call v_call d_call clone_size
CASSPDWHEQYF TGCGCCAGCAGCCCGGACTGGCACGAGCAGTACTTC TRBJ2-7 TRBV5-1 - -
CATSRGRDRGGGNTIYF TGTGCCACCAGCAGAGGCCGGGACAGGGGCGGAGGAAACACCATATATTTT TRBJ1-3 TRBV15 TRBD1 -
CASSMYNQPQHF TGTGCCAGTAGTATGTACAATCAGCCCCAGCATTTT TRBJ1-5 TRBV19 - -
CASSPESGGGGYTF TGTGCCAGCAGCCCGGAATCGGGCGGGGGTGGCTACACCTTC TRBJ1-2 TRBV7-9 - -
CASSPALLITTGELFF TGTGCCAGCTCACCAGCCCTATTAATTACGACCGGGGAGCTGTTTTTT TRBJ2-2 TRBV18 - -
CAWSEGQQEKLFF TGTGCCTGGAGCGAGGGACAGCAGGAAAAACTGTTTTTT TRBJ1-4 TRBV30 TRBD1 -
CASSHGQGDTEAFF TGTGCCAGCAGTCACGGACAGGGCGACACTGAAGCTTTCTTT TRBJ1-1 TRBV6-5 TRBD1 -
CASSLHERQVNGYTF TGCGCCAGCAGCCTCCACGAACGACAGGTTAATGGCTACACCTTC TRBJ1-2 TRBV4-1 - -
CASSSHDRANYGYTF TGTGCCAGCAGCTCCCACGACAGGGCTAACTATGGCTACACCTTC TRBJ1-2 TRBV5-6 TRBD1 -
CASSIRERDSPLHF TGTGCCAGTAGTATCCGGGAGCGGGATTCACCCCTCCACTTT TRBJ1-6 TRBV19 - -
CASSLPGVAQYF TGTGCCAGCAGCCTACCGGGGGTGGCGCAGTATTTT TRBJ2-3 TRBV14 - -
CASTLGRASTEAFF TGTGCCAGCACTTTGGGCAGGGCGAGCACTGAAGCTTTCTTT TRBJ1-1 TRBV6-1 - -
CASSLWSGARTEAFF TGTGCCAGCAGCTTGTGGTCAGGGGCGAGGACTGAAGCTTTCTTT TRBJ1-1 TRBV5-5 - -
CASSRESSYNEQFF TGTGCCTCCTCACGGGAGAGCTCCTACAATGAGCAGTTCTTC TRBJ2-1 TRBV10-3 - -
CASSQGLAWEGQFF TGTGCCAGCAGCCAAGGACTAGCGTGGGAAGGACAGTTCTTC TRBJ2-1 TRBV5-6 TRBD2 -
CASRGQGNTEAFF TGTGCCAGCAGGGGACAGGGGAACACTGAAGCTTTCTTT TRBJ1-1 TRBV27 TRBD1 -
CASRLAGSTDTQYF TGCGCCAGCCGACTAGCGGGGAGCACAGATACGCAGTATTTT TRBJ2-3 TRBV5-1 TRBD2 -
CASRIGGSNTQYF TGCGCCAGCAGAATCGGAGGGAGCAATACGCAGTATTTT TRBJ2-3 TRBV10-2 - -
CAWSIGQGYEQYF TGTGCCTGGAGTATAGGACAGGGCTACGAGCAGTACTTC TRBJ2-7 TRBV30 TRBD1 -
CAPRASHDSPLHF TGCGCGCCCCGCGCTAGCCATGATTCACCCCTCCACTTT TRBJ1-6 TRBV10-1 - -
CATSRDRQQETQYF TGTGCCACCAGCAGAGATCGACAGCAAGAGACCCAGTACTTC TRBJ2-5 TRBV15 - -
CASSEVRGSREKLFF TGTGCCAGCAGTGAAGTGAGGGGGTCGAGGGAAAAACTGTTTTTT TRBJ1-4 TRBV6-1 - once
CASSELRTGFEQYF TGTGCCAGCAGTGAACTCCGGACAGGGTTTGAGCAGTACTTC TRBJ2-7 TRBV6-1 TRBD1 -
CASSTDRDKSSYNSPLHF TGTGCCAGTAGTACTGACCGGGACAAGAGCTCCTATAATTCACCCCTCCACTTT TRBJ1-6 TRBV19 - -
CSAQRGGEKLFF TGCAGCGCCCAGCGGGGAGGCGAAAAACTGTTTTTT TRBJ1-4 TRBV29-1 - -
CASSETSGGAHTGELFF TGTGCCAGCAGTGAAACTAGCGGGGGGGCTCACACCGGGGAGCTGTTTTTT TRBJ2-2 TRBV2 TRBD2 -
CASSPTYEQYF TGTGCCAGCAGCCCTACCTACGAGCAGTACTTC TRBJ2-7 TRBV7-9 - -
CASSQALGAVEKLFF TGTGCCAGCAGCCAAGCTCTGGGGGCGGTGGAAAAACTGTTTTTT TRBJ1-4 TRBV14 - once
CASSPRQGRDQPQHF TGTGCCAGCAGCCCCCGACAGGGGAGGGATCAGCCCCAGCATTTT TRBJ1-5 TRBV7-8 TRBD1 few
CASSYYAGGSYEQYF TGTGCCAGCAGTTACTACGCGGGGGGCTCCTACGAGCAGTACTTC TRBJ2-7 TRBV6-5 TRBD2 -
CASRPDIANTGELFF TGTGCCAGCAGACCAGACATAGCGAACACCGGGGAGCTGTTTTTT TRBJ2-2 TRBV6-1 - few
CSSGEVGYTF TGTTCCAGCGGAGAGGTTGGCTACACCTTC TRBJ1-2 TRBV7-9 - -
CASSERGWTGVRGYTF TGTGCCAGCAGCGAGAGGGGGTGGACAGGGGTAAGAGGCTACACCTTC TRBJ1-2 TRBV9 TRBD1 -
CASSIEAGTVNSNQPQHF TGTGCCAGTAGTATAGAAGCAGGGACAGTCAATAGCAATCAGCCCCAGCATTTT TRBJ1-5 TRBV19 TRBD1 -
CASSQDREGLGSQYF TGCGCCAGCAGCCAAGATCGGGAGGGCCTCGGGTCCCAGTACTTC TRBJ2-5 TRBV4-1 TRBD2 -
CASSEARGMAAETQYF TGTGCCAGCAGTGAAGCGCGGGGAATGGCAGCAGAGACCCAGTACTTC TRBJ2-5 TRBV6-1 - -
CASSHLAGEYEQYF TGTGCCAGCAGCCACTTGGCGGGCGAGTACGAGCAGTACTTC TRBJ2-7 TRBV4-2 - -
CASSDPRALNTEAFF TGTGCCAGCAGTGATCCGAGAGCTTTGAACACTGAAGCTTTCTTT TRBJ1-1 TRBV25-1 - -
CASSVLTGEREKLFF TGTGCCAGCAGTGTCCTGACAGGGGAGCGGGAAAAACTGTTTTTT TRBJ1-4 TRBV6-1 TRBD1 -
CASSQTDRQAGNSPLHF TGTGCCAGCAGCCAGACCGATAGACAGGCCGGGAATTCACCCCTCCACTTT TRBJ1-6 TRBV5-4 - -
CASSLREADTQYF TGTGCCAGCAGCCTGAGGGAGGCAGATACGCAGTATTTT TRBJ2-3 TRBV5-4 - -
CAISQQGAGNTGELFF TGTGCCATCAGCCAACAGGGGGCGGGGAACACCGGGGAGCTGTTTTTT TRBJ2-2 TRBV10-3 TRBD1 -
CASSPGLGQPQHF TGTGCCAGCAGCCCGGGGTTGGGACAGCCCCAGCATTTT TRBJ1-5 TRBV7-9 - few
CASSIHSSSPLHF TGTGCCAGTAGTATACACTCGAGTTCACCCCTCCACTTT TRBJ1-6 TRBV19 - -
CASSLGGRHGYTF TGTGCCAGCAGCTTGGGGGGCCGCCATGGCTACACCTTC TRBJ1-2 TRBV5-4 - -
CASHSGDNYGYTF TGTGCCAGTCACAGTGGCGATAACTATGGCTACACCTTC TRBJ1-2 TRBV2 - -
CASSAMRTSGGLYEQYF TGTGCCAGCAGCGCAATGCGGACTAGCGGGGGGCTGTACGAGCAGTACTTC TRBJ2-7 TRBV5-4 TRBD2 -
CASSLGDRGRSAGELFF TGCGCCAGCAGCTTGGGGGACAGGGGGCGCTCAGCCGGGGAGCTGTTTTTT TRBJ2-2 TRBV5-1 TRBD1 -
CSVVPPGNTEAFF TGCAGCGTTGTACCTCCAGGGAACACTGAAGCTTTCTTT TRBJ1-1 TRBV29-1 - -
CASSSGQGGPGYF TGCGCCAGCAGCTCAGGACAGGGGGGACCCGGGTACTTC TRBJ2-7 TRBV5-1 TRBD1 -
CASSFNQGAGGELFF TGCGCCAGCAGCTTCAATCAGGGGGCCGGCGGGGAGCTGTTTTTT TRBJ2-2 TRBV5-1 TRBD1 -
CAWRRDYGYTF TGTGCCTGGAGGCGAGACTATGGCTACACCTTC TRBJ1-2 TRBV30 - once
CASSHIMRGGPLGGELFF TGCGCCAGCAGCCACATCATGAGGGGGGGGCCGTTAGGCGGGGAGCTGTTTTTT TRBJ2-2 TRBV4-1 - -